The next 26 T cell receptor beta chains were all read from a single sample in a study of T cell repertoires in cytomegalovirus infection. These receptors are not linked to any known antigen. TCRdb reprocessed the reads via MiXCR and lists one record per CDR3 protein. The sample gives approximately 70,000 distinct CDR3 sequences, approximately 22% of which show up once; 60% to 85% is in the top ten. Sequenced sample: PBMCs, sequenced either directly or after in vitro stimulation (not recorded which). The source of these receptors is a human donor in good health (CMV status not recorded). Some clones in this sample may be carry-over from other donors' samples.

The V gene is TRBV6-5, the J gene TRBJ1-1; tentative D call: TRBD1 (5 bases). This CDR3 is built from 15 residues. Trimming stripped 10 bases from V and 3 bases from J, with 21 bases between. Germline values: CDR1 MNHEY, CDR2 SVGAGI. In DNA form, the CDR3 reads TGTGCCAACCGCTTTTTCGACAGTGTGGACACTGAAGCTTTCTTT. It encodes CANRFFDSVDTEAFF.

A few counts support this clonotype. This chain links TRBV12-3 or TRBV12-4 with TRBJ2-1; 13 nucleotides match TRBD2. The CDR3 is 16 amino acids. After removal of 6 bases from V and 6 bases from J, the junction contained 8 bases not matched to a gene. The CDR3 DNA reads as TGTGCCAGCAGACCCGGGACTAGCGGGAAATCCAATGAGCAGTTCTTC. Translating gives CASRPGTSGKSNEQFF.

This clonotype was seen many times. V gene TRBV7-2 combines with J gene TRBJ1-5; 8 bases are shared with TRBD1. This CDR3 region has 15 residues. V was pared by 1 base and J by 6 bases, with 5 bases of the junction left unmatched. In germline, CDR1 is SGHTA, CDR2 FQGNSA. The CDR3 loop is CASSLEQGGSQPQHF. In DNA, the CDR3 is TGTGCCAGCAGCTTAGAACAGGGGGGGAGTCAGCCCCAGCATTTT.

Ten or more counts support this clonotype. The chain links TRBV11-2 to TRBJ1-5; no firm D call. Between the trimmed V and J ends, which lost 5 bases and 2 bases, there was a span of 10 bases. Germline V CDR1 and CDR2: SGHAT, FQNNGV. The CDR3 sequence is 14 residues long. CDR3 region: CASSPHVGNQPQHF. The DNA for the CDR3 is TGTGCCAGCAGCCCGCATGTCGGCAATCAGCCCCAGCATTTT.

This clonotype was counted between two and nine times. V usage is TRBV10-3 and J usage is TRBJ2-3; the D gene is possibly TRBD1 (5 bases). The CDR3 contains 14 residues. Germline CDR1 reads ENHRY; CDR2 reads SYGVKD. V lost 4 bases and J 2 bases, leaving 10 bases between the germline ends. Written as DNA, the CDR3 is TGTGCCATCAGTGTCGACAGCTCCACAGATACGCAGTATTTT. Protein product: CAISVDSSTDTQYF.

The chain employs TRBV11-2 and TRBJ1-1, with D hard to call. V lost 5 bases and J lost 4, with 20 bases in between. CDR3 length equals 16 residues. Germline V lookup: CDR1 SGHAT, CDR2 FQNNGV. DNA for the CDR3: TGTGCCAGCAGCCCCCGTAACACCATGGTGGGCACTGAAGCTTTCTTT. Its protein product is CASSPRNTMVGTEAFF.

The chain uses TRBV25-1 and TRBJ1-1; possibly TRBD1 for D (6 bases). The length of the CDR3 is 15 residues. CDR1 is MGHDK, CDR2 SYGVNS, per germline. The V end lost 4 bases, the J end lost 7 bases, and 19 bases lay between the germline ends. For the CDR3, the DNA is TGTGCCAGCAGTGGCTCCGGGACAAGGAGACGTGAAGCTTTCTTT. Its translation is CASSGSGTRRREAFF.

This clonotype was detected only a few times. The chain is built from TRBV5-1 and TRBJ2-7; maybe TRBD1 (5 bases). CDR1 SGHRS and CDR2 YFSETQ come from the germline V gene. The V end was cut by 0 bases, the J end by 6 bases, with 13 bases between. CDR3 length: 14 residues. The CDR3 region is CASSLDLLGLEQYF. The CDR3, as DNA: TGCGCCAGCAGCTTGGATTTACTGGGGCTCGAGCAGTACTTC.

The rearrangement links TRBV4-1 to TRBJ2-7; 8 nucleotides match TRBD1. V trimming: 0 bases; J trimming: 6 bases; junction bases outside the gene matches: 7. Germline-derived CDR1 and CDR2 are MGHRA and YSYEKL. This CDR3 is built from 15 residues. The CDR3 DNA reads TGCGCCAGCAGCCAAGATTGGCAGGGGGCTCTCGAGCAGTACGTC. It is translated as CASSQDWQGALEQYV.

The sample holds a few counts of this clonotype. The rearrangement joins TRBV5-4 to TRBJ2-1, with D unclear. Looked up from germline, CDR1 is SGHNT and CDR2 is YYREEE (reference sequence). The CDR3 sequence is 13 residues long. V was pared by 5 bases and J by 2 bases, with 8 bases between. CDR3 residues: CASRPITYNEQFF. As DNA, the CDR3 is TGTGCCAGCAGGCCTATAACCTACAATGAGCAGTTCTTC. The full variable domain, completed using reference TRBV5-4 and TRBJ2-1, is ETGVTQSPTHLIKTRGQQVTLRCSSQSGHNTVSWYQQALGQGPQFIFQYYREEENGRGNFPPRFSGLQFPNYSSELNVNALELDDSALYLCASRPITYNEQFFGPGTRLTVL.

This chain joins TRBV7-2 and TRBJ2-2, with a tentative D call TRBD2 (7 bases). The ends were cut back, 7 bases at V and 7 bases at J, with 25 bases in the middle. CDR3 size: 17 residues. CDR1 is SGHTA, CDR2 FQGNSA, per germline. The CDR3 spells CASNQRLRGAGGGELFF. The CDR3 bases are TGTGCCAGCAACCAAAGACTCCGGGGGGCCGGGGGCGGGGAGCTGTTTTTT.

The V gene is TRBV12-3 or TRBV12-4, the J gene TRBJ1-5; D is unresolved. V lost 2 bases to trimming and J lost 7 bases, with 9 bases between them. CDR3 length: 13 residues. The CDR3 is CASSLQVRQPQHF. CDR3 bases: TGTGCCAGCAGTTTACAGGTCCGACAGCCCCAGCATTTT.

The rearrangement uses TRBV19 and TRBJ1-4, with TRBD1 identical over 10 bases. V trimming: 5 bases; J trimming: 6 bases; junction bases outside the gene matches: 9. Germline values: CDR1 LNHDA, CDR2 SQIVND (reference sequence). CDR3 length equals 16 residues. CDR3 nucleotide sequence: TGTGCCAGTAGTCCTCCTCCCGGGACAGGGGATGAAAAACTGTTTTTT. This gives the protein CASSPPPGTGDEKLFF. Drawing the rest from reference TRBV19 and TRBJ1-4, the complete variable domain is DGGITQSPKYLFRKEGQNVTLSCEQNLNHDAMYWYRQDPGQGLRLIYYSQIVNDFQKGDIAEGYSVSREKKESFPLTVTSAQKNPTAFYLCASSPPPGTGDEKLFFGSGTQLSVL.

CDR3 protein: CASSIPTSGVNNEQFF. The CDR3 coding sequence is TGTGCCAGCAGTATACCGACTAGCGGGGTTAACAATGAGCAGTTCTTC. This chain joins TRBV6-1 and TRBJ2-1; 11 bases are shared with TRBD2. Germline V lookup: CDR1 MNHNS, CDR2 SASEGT. V lost 5 bases, J lost 5 bases, and 8 bases stayed unmatched. The CDR3 runs to 16 residues.

This clonotype was observed many times. The chain couples TRBV7-8 to TRBJ2-6, with 8 bases matching TRBD1. The CDR3 is 19 amino acids. The germline CDR1 and CDR2 sequences are SGHVS and FQNEAQ. V gave up 7 bases and J gave up 0 bases; unmatched junction bases: 14. CDR3 region: CASTTWEGTGFSGANVLTF. CDR3 DNA: TGTGCCAGCACCACGTGGGAAGGGACAGGCTTCTCTGGGGCCAACGTCCTGACTTTC.

The V gene is TRBV10-3, the J gene TRBJ2-1; TRBD1 aligns across 7 bases. This CDR3 has 13 residues. Trimming removed 9 bases from V and 5 bases from J; junction bases left unmatched: 7. Germline assignment: CDR1 ENHRY and CDR2 SYGVKD. DNA for the CDR3: TGTGCCATGGGGACAGTGTTAGACAATGAGCAGTTCTTC. Protein: CAMGTVLDNEQFF.

This clonotype was counted only a few times. This rearrangement joins TRBV11-2 to TRBJ2-1; TRBD2 is a possible D gene (6 bases). The CDR3 runs to 17 residues. With 5 bases removed from V and 3 bases from J, the gap between germline ends came to 20 bases. Germline V CDR1 and CDR2: SGHAT, FQNNGV. The CDR3 region is CASSPQGLAVVYNEQFF. CDR3 bases: TGTGCCAGCAGCCCCCAGGGTTTAGCGGTCGTCTACAATGAGCAGTTCTTC.

This clonotype was picked up a small number of times. The CDR3 coding sequence is TGTGCCAGCAGTCCTCGCAAACTAGCGGGAGTATCGGATGAGCAGTTCTTC. Translating it yields CASSPRKLAGVSDEQFF. The V call is TRBV27, the J call TRBJ2-1; 11 bases agree with TRBD2. V dropped 5 bases and J dropped 8; count of bases not matched to a gene: 14. Germline V gene sequence: CDR1 MNHEY, CDR2 SMNVEV (reference sequence). This CDR3 spans 17 amino acids.

The rearrangement joins TRBV28 to TRBJ2-4; D call uncertain. V was cut by 3 bases and J by 7 bases, with 10 bases left in between. The length of the CDR3 is 13 residues. Germline lookup yields CDR1 MDHEN and CDR2 SYDVKM. The DNA for the CDR3 is TGTGCCAGCAGTTTGTGGGCCCCCAACATTCAGTACTTC. This gives the protein CASSLWAPNIQYF.

This chain joins TRBV7-3 and TRBJ2-1; D perhaps matches TRBD2 (6 bases). Germline values: CDR1 SGHTA, CDR2 FQGTGA. The V and J ends lost 1 base and 3 bases respectively, with 13 bases between them. The CDR3 covers 16 residues. The CDR3 is CASSLIGASVYNEQFF. Here the CDR3 DNA reads TGTGCCAGCAGCTTAATAGGGGCTAGCGTCTACAATGAGCAGTTCTTC.

This clonotype was recorded a few times. This sequence joins TRBV4-1 and TRBJ1-3, with D possibly matching TRBD1 (5 bases). The CDR3 length is 16 residues. Trimming took 4 bases from V and 4 from J, leaving 17 bases between them. Germline V gives CDR1 MGHRA, CDR2 YSYEKL. Here the CDR3 DNA reads TGCGCCAGCAGCCCGACCCCCTCTGGGACGGGAAACACCATATATTTT. Translating it yields CASSPTPSGTGNTIYF.

V and J are TRBV6-5 and TRBJ2-3; 14 bases match TRBD2. V dropped 0 bases and J dropped 7; count of bases not matched to a gene: 9. Looked up from germline, CDR1 is MNHEY and CDR2 is SVGAGI. The CDR3 spans 18 residues. CDR3 nucleotide sequence: TGTGCCAGCAGTTACTCGGGACTAGCGGGAGACAGTGAGAATACGCAGTATTTT. This sequence encodes CASSYSGLAGDSENTQYF.

This clonotype appeared many times. The rearrangement joins TRBV7-2 to TRBJ2-1; the D gene could be TRBD1 or TRBD2 (5 bases each). The CDR3 is 15 amino acids. The V and J ends lost 2 bases and 8 bases respectively, with 16 bases between them. Germline-derived CDR1 and CDR2 are SGHTA and FQGNSA. The DNA of the CDR3 is TGTGCCAGCAGCTTATGGGACCTCTTGGGGCATGAGCAGTTCTTC. It specifies CASSLWDLLGHEQFF. The full variable domain, rest sourced from reference TRBV7-2 and TRBJ2-1, is GAGVSQSPSNKVTEKGKDVELRCDPISGHTALYWYRQSLGQGLEFLIYFQGNSAPDKSGLPSDRFSAERTGGSVSTLTIQRTQQEDSAVYLCASSLWDLLGHEQFFGPGTRLTVL.

This clonotype was counted many times. The chain combines TRBV7-2 with TRBJ2-2; weak D call: TRBD2 (5 bases). Germline lookup yields CDR1 SGHTA and CDR2 FQGNSA. CDR3 length equals 16 residues. V was clipped by 2 bases and J by 4 bases, with 14 bases between them. The CDR3 protein is CASSLNGRGVTGELFF. In DNA form, the CDR3 reads TGTGCCAGCAGCTTAAACGGCCGGGGTGTCACCGGGGAGCTGTTTTTT.

This rearrangement joins TRBV19 to TRBJ1-3; D ambiguous. The CDR3 length is 14 residues. Trimming shortened V by 4 bases and J by 0 bases, and 7 bases separated the two germline ends. Germline CDR1 LNHDA, CDR2 SQIVND (reference sequence). The CDR3 is CASSRVSSGNTIYF. The CDR3 DNA reads as TGTGCCAGTAGTAGGGTGAGCTCTGGAAACACCATATATTTT.

This clonotype was detected ten times or more. The chain recombines TRBV7-8 with TRBJ1-5, with D maybe TRBD1 (6 bases). The CDR3 spans 15 residues. Trimming pared 0 bases from V and 4 bases from J, leaving 10 bases between. The germline V gene has CDR1 SGHVS and CDR2 FQNEAQ. As DNA, the CDR3 is TGTGCCAGCAGCTTAGCAAGGACAGAAAATCAGCCCCAGCATTTT. It translates to CASSLARTENQPQHF.